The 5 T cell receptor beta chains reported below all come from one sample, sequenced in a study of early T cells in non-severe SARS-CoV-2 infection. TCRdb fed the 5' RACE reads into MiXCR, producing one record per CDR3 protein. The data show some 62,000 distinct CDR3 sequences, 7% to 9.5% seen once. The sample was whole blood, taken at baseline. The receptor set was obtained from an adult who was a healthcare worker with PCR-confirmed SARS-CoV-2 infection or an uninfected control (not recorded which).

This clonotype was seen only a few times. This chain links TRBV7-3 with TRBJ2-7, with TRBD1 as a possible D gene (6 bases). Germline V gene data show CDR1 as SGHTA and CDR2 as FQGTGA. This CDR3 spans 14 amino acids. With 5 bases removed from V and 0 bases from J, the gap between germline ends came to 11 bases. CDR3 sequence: CASSGGLSSYEQYF. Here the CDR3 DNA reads TGTGCCAGCAGCGGGGGCCTAAGCTCCTACGAGCAGTACTTC.

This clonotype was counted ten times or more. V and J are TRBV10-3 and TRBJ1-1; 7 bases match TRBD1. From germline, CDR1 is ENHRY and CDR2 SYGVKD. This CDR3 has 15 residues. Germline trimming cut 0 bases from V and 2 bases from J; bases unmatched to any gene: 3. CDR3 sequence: CAISESGTANTEAFF. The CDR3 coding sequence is TGTGCCATCAGTGAGTCAGGGACAGCTAACACTGAAGCTTTCTTT.

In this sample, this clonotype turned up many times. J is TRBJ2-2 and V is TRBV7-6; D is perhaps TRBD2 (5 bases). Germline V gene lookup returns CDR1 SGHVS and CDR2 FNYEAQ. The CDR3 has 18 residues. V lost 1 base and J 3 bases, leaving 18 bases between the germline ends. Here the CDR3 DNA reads TGTGCCAGCAGCTTAGGGGTTCTACCCGTCGGGGACACCGGGGAGCTGTTTTTT. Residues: CASSLGVLPVGDTGELFF.

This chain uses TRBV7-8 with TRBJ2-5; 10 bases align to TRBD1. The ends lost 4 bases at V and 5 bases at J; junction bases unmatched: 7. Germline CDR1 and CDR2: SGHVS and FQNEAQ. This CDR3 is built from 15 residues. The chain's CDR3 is CASSSWGQGMETQYF. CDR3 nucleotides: TGTGCCAGCAGCTCCTGGGGACAGGGGATGGAGACCCAGTACTTC.

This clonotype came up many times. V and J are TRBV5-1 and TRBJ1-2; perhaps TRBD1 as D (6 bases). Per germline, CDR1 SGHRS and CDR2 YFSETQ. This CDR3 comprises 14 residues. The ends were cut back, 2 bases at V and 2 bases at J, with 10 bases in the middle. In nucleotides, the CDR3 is TGCGCCAGCAGCTTTCAGGGGCGGAACTATGGCTACACCTTC. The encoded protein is CASSFQGRNYGYTF. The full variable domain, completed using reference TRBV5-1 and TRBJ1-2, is KAGVTQTPRYLIKTRGQQVTLSCSPISGHRSVSWYQQTPGQGLQFLFEYFSETQRNKGNFPGRFSGRQFSNSRSEMNVSTLELGDSALYLCASSFQGRNYGYTFGSGTRLTVV.